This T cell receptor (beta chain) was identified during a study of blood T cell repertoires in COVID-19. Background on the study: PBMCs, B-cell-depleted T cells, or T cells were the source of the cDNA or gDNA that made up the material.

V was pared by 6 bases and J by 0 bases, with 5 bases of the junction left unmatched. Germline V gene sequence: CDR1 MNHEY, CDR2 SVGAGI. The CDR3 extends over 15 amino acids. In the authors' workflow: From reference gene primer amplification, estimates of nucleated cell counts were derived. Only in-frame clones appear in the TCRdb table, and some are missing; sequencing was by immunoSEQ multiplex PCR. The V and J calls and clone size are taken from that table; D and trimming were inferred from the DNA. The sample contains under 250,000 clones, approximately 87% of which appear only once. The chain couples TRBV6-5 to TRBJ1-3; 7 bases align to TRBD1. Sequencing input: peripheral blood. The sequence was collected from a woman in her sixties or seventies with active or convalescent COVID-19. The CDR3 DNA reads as TGTGCCAGCAGCCGACAGGGCCTCTCTGGAAACACCATATATTTT. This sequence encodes CASSRQGLSGNTIYF.